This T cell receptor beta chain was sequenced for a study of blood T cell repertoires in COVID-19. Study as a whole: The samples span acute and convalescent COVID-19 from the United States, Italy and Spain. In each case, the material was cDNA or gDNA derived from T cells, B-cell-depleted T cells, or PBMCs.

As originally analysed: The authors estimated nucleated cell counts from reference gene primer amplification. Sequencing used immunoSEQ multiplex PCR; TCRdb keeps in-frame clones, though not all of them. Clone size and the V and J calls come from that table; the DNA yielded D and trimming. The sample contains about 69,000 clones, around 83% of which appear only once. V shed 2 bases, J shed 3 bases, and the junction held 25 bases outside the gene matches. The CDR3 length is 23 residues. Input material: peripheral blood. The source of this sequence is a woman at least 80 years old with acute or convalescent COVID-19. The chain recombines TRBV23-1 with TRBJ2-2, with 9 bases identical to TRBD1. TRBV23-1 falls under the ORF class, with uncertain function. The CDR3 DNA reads TGCGCCAGCAGTCAAGATACACCGGGACAGGGAGGGAGGTTGGGGTCGGACACCGGGGAGCTGTTTTTT. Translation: CASSQDTPGQGGRLGSDTGELFF.